This entry lists 26 T cell receptor beta chains sequenced from one sample in a study of CD8+ T cells in alopecia areata. In each case, RNA was isolated and then reverse transcribed into cDNA as the sequencing template. Measured with immunoSEQ multiplex PCR; TCRdb has only the in-frame clones, and not every one. This sample carries 160,000 or so clones, 50% to 65% of them seen once, and the ten largest clones take roughly 19%. The input for sequencing was CD8+ T cells sorted from blood, taken at week 0. The receptor source for this set is a human donor with alopecia areata.

The chain employs TRBV13 and TRBJ2-7, with D tentatively TRBD1 (6 bases). The V gene's germline CDR1 is PRHDT and CDR2 FYEKMQ (reference sequence). CDR3 length: 16 residues. Trimming pared 5 bases from V and 5 bases from J, leaving 22 bases between. CDR3 region: CASSPQASDSFHEQYF. In DNA, the CDR3 is TGTGCCAGCAGCCCACAAGCCTCGGACAGTTTCCACGAGCAGTACTTC.

The chain recombines TRBV7-6 with TRBJ2-1, with 8 nucleotides matching TRBD2. V gave up 4 bases and J gave up 1 base; unmatched junction bases: 6. CDR1 is SGHVS and CDR2 is FNYEAQ in the germline V gene. The CDR3 is made up of 16 amino acids. The CDR3 loop reads CASSSRGGPSYNEQFF. The CDR3 DNA sequence: TGTGCCAGCAGCTCTCGGGGGGGCCCGTCCTACAATGAGCAGTTCTTC.

This clone was observed a few times. This sequence joins TRBV9 and TRBJ1-2, with D perhaps TRBD1 (5 bases). The CDR3 length is 16 residues. Trimming took off 0 bases at V and 8 bases at J, with 20 bases between the two ends. CDR1 is SGDLS, CDR2 YYNGEE, per germline. CDR3 nucleotide sequence: TGTGCCAGCAGCGTAGGCACTCGGACACCTCGAGAAGGCTACACCTTC. Its protein product is CASSVGTRTPREGYTF.

This rearrangement joins TRBV30 to TRBJ1-1; D is ambiguous. The V gene's germline CDR1 is GTSNPN and CDR2 SVGIG (reference sequence). The CDR3 covers 13 residues. V lost 4 bases and J lost 1, with 10 bases in between. The CDR3 sequence: CAWTRRENTEAFF. As DNA, the CDR3 is TGTGCCTGGACTCGTAGGGAGAACACTGAAGCTTTCTTT.

This clone was counted between two and nine times. The chain has TRBV10-3 and TRBJ2-3; 10 positions match TRBD2. The J segment lost 5 bases and the V segment lost 6 bases, leaving 11 bases of the junction unmatched. The CDR3 runs 16 residues. Germline values: CDR1 ENHRY, CDR2 SYGVKD. The CDR3: CAIRDFLAGVKDTQYF. The CDR3 DNA reads as TGTGCCATCAGAGATTTCCTAGCGGGGGTTAAAGATACGCAGTATTTT.

V and J are TRBV5-1 and TRBJ2-1, with D unresolved. V was clipped by 4 bases and J by 7 bases, with 15 bases between them. This CDR3 comprises 14 residues. Germline values: CDR1 SGHRS, CDR2 YFSETQ. CDR3 residues: CASSPHPDGNEQFF. The CDR3 bases are TGCGCCAGCAGCCCGCACCCGGACGGGAATGAGCAGTTCTTC.

This clone was seen only a few times. The chain carries TRBV28 and TRBJ1-1; D unresolved. Trimming took off 4 bases at V and 0 bases at J, with 9 bases between the two ends. Germline lookup yields CDR1 MDHEN and CDR2 SYDVKM. The CDR3 contains 14 residues. CDR3 loop: CASSYQNMNTEAFF. The DNA for the CDR3 is TGTGCCAGCAGTTACCAGAACATGAACACTGAAGCTTTCTTT.

Worth noting for this clone: The sample carries other DNA sequences with the same CDR3. The chain joins TRBV30 to TRBJ1-1; D might be TRBD1 (5 bases). The CDR3 extends over 13 amino acids. The germline V gene encodes CDR1 GTSNPN and CDR2 SVGIG (reference sequence). V dropped 3 bases and J dropped 1 base, with 9 bases sitting between them. The CDR3 coding sequence is TGTGCCTGGAGCGATACAGGGAACACTGAAGCTTTCTTT. Translation gives CAWSDTGNTEAFF.

The chain joins TRBV9 to TRBJ1-1; no clear D. Per the germline V gene, CDR1 is SGDLS and CDR2 is YYNGEE. Trimming left V 4 bases short and J 11 bases short, with 15 bases between. This CDR3 has 12 residues. The CDR3 loop is CASSPGGFPAFF. The CDR3 DNA follows: TGTGCCAGCAGCCCAGGAGGGTTCCCGGCTTTCTTT.

The J gene is TRBJ2-7, the V gene TRBV25-1; 8 nucleotides align to TRBD2. V gave up 3 bases and J gave up 6 bases; unmatched junction bases: 4. The CDR3 extends over 13 amino acids. Germline V gene sequence: CDR1 MGHDK, CDR2 SYGVNS. In nucleotides, the CDR3 is TGTGCCAGCAGTGAGCCGGGGGGGCGCGAGCAGTACTTC. It translates to CASSEPGGREQYF.

This rearrangement joins TRBV30 to TRBJ1-2; no clear D. This CDR3 comprises 12 residues. Trimming pared 4 bases from V and 4 bases from J, leaving 10 bases between. In germline, CDR1 is GTSNPN, CDR2 SVGIG (reference sequence). In DNA, the CDR3 is TGTGCCTGGATGGGGTCTTTCTATGGCTACACCTTC. This translates into CAWMGSFYGYTF. Using reference TRBV30 and TRBJ1-2 for the parts outside the CDR3, the full variable domain is SQTIHQWPATLVQPVGSPLSLECTVEGTSNPNLYWYRQAAGRGLQLLFYSVGIGQISSEVPQNLSASRPQDRQFILSSKKLLLSDSGFYLCAWMGSFYGYTFGSGTRLTVV.

V is TRBV30 and J is TRBJ2-7, with D maybe TRBD1 (6 bases). The V end lost 0 bases, the J end lost 4 bases, and 10 bases lay between the germline ends. CDR1 is GTSNPN, CDR2 SVGIG, per germline (reference sequence). CDR3 length equals 13 residues. CDR3 in DNA: TGTGCCTGGAGTGTAGGGGGAAAATACGAGCAGTACTTC. Translating gives CAWSVGGKYEQYF.

This clone appeared a few times. V gene TRBV29-1 combines with J gene TRBJ2-1, with 9 positions matching TRBD2. This CDR3 is built from 17 residues. CDR1 is SQVTM, CDR2 ANQGSEA, per germline. V dropped 5 bases and J dropped 2; count of bases not matched to a gene: 13. CDR3 loop: CSVFVAGGRFAYNEQFF. DNA for the CDR3: TGCAGCGTTTTCGTGGCGGGGGGGCGCTTTGCCTACAATGAGCAGTTCTTC.

V and J are TRBV27 and TRBJ2-1; weak D call: TRBD2 (5 bases). CDR1 and CDR2 (germline): MNHEY, SMNVEV (reference sequence). V lost 6 bases and J 3 bases, leaving 12 bases between the germline ends. The CDR3 runs to 14 residues. The DNA for the CDR3 is TGTGCCAGCAGCACACGGGGTGACTACAATGAGCAGTTCTTC. This translates into CASSTRGDYNEQFF.

V is TRBV7-9 and J is TRBJ1-2; tentative D call: TRBD1 (6 bases). Trimming pared 6 bases from V and 8 bases from J, leaving 19 bases between. Germline CDR1 reads SEHNR; CDR2 reads FQNEAQ (reference sequence). This CDR3 contains 14 residues. The CDR3 nucleotides read TGTGCCAGCAGACCCCCCACAGGGCTCCGGGGCTACACCTTC. Protein sequence: CASRPPTGLRGYTF.

The table lists this clone with a few counts. The CDR3 here is CSVERRQGTYEQYF. The CDR3 bases are TGCAGCGTTGAAAGGCGGCAGGGGACATACGAGCAGTACTTC. The chain links TRBV29-1 to TRBJ2-7, with D perhaps matching TRBD1 (6 bases). The CDR3 sequence is 14 residues long. The V end was cut by 2 bases, the J end by 4 bases, with 15 bases between. The V gene's germline CDR1 is SQVTM and CDR2 ANQGSEA.

The chain links TRBV7-6 to TRBJ1-6, with 9 nucleotides matching TRBD1. The ends lost 5 bases at V and 10 bases at J; junction bases unmatched: 6. The CDR3 covers 14 residues. The V gene's germline CDR1 is SGHVS and CDR2 FNYEAQ. CDR3 loop: CASSPPGTGSPLHF. In nucleotides, the CDR3 is TGTGCCAGCAGCCCCCCCGGGACAGGGTCACCCCTCCACTTT. The full variable domain, with the rest looked up from reference TRBV7-6 and TRBJ1-6, is GAGVSQSPRYKVTKRGQDVALRCDPISGHVSLYWYRQALGQGPEFLTYFNYEAQQDKSGLPNDRFSAERPEGSISTLTIQRTEQRDSAMYRCASSPPGTGSPLHFGNGTRLTVT.

The V and J genes are TRBV29-1 and TRBJ2-1, with D possibly TRBD2 on 5 matching bases. CDR1 is SQVTM and CDR2 is ANQGSEA in the germline V gene. The CDR3 spans 12 residues. V gave up 7 bases and J gave up 8 bases, with 15 bases separating them. This chain's CDR3 is CSAGRALDEQFF. The CDR3 DNA reads as TGCAGCGCGGGAAGGGCCCTCGATGAGCAGTTCTTC.

The chain uses TRBV2 and TRBJ2-7; a possible D gene is TRBD1 (5 bases). The V and J ends lost 7 bases and 3 bases respectively, with 7 bases between them. The germline gives CDR1 SNHLY, CDR2 FYNNEI. The CDR3 is made up of 11 amino acids. The CDR3 DNA reads as TGTGCCAGCACCAGGGACTACGAGCAGTACTTC. Translation gives CASTRDYEQYF.

This clone was recorded a few times. The chain is built from TRBV29-1 and TRBJ2-7, with D maybe TRBD1 (7 bases). The CDR3 is made up of 11 amino acids. V was pared by 7 bases and J by 7 bases, with 14 bases between. Germline CDR1 SQVTM, CDR2 ANQGSEA. The CDR3 region is CSAQGGREQYF. As DNA, the CDR3 is TGCAGCGCTCAGGGGGGTCGGGAGCAGTACTTC.

The V gene is TRBV4-3, the J gene TRBJ1-1; D gene uncertain. V lost 0 bases and J lost 7, with 9 bases in between. From germline, CDR1 is LGHNA and CDR2 YSLEER. The CDR3 is made up of 13 amino acids. CDR3 DNA sequence: TGCGCCAGCAGCCAAGATATGACCCGTGAAGCTTTCTTT. This translates into CASSQDMTREAFF.

This clone appeared a single time. The chain couples TRBV9 to TRBJ2-7; 7 bases align to TRBD1. The CDR3 spans 14 residues. Germline values: CDR1 SGDLS, CDR2 YYNGEE. Unmatched junction bases numbered 7, after V lost 4 bases and J lost 3 bases. The CDR3: CASSSRGTDYEQYF. The CDR3 DNA follows: TGTGCCAGCAGCTCCAGGGGGACCGACTACGAGCAGTACTTC.

Of note for this clone: Other DNA variants within this sample encode the same CDR3. The chain joins TRBV15 to TRBJ1-5; the match to TRBD1 covers 9 bases. Trimming cost V 3 bases and J 4 bases; bases outside gene matches: 4. The CDR3 contains 15 residues. Germline assignment: CDR1 LNHNV and CDR2 YYDKDF (reference sequence). CDR3 coding DNA: TGTGCCACCAGCAGGGCCGGACAGGGGAATCAGCCCCAGCATTTT. Protein sequence: CATSRAGQGNQPQHF.

This chain joins TRBV29-1 and TRBJ1-2; weak D call: TRBD1 (6 bases). The V and J ends lost 4 bases and 3 bases respectively, with 18 bases between them. The CDR3 is 15 amino acids. Per the germline V gene, CDR1 is SQVTM and CDR2 is ANQGSEA. CDR3 nucleotide sequence: TGCAGCGTTGGGGCAGGGGAAACAAGGGACTATGGCTACACCTTC. This sequence encodes CSVGAGETRDYGYTF.

This clone was recorded a few times. As DNA, the CDR3 is TGTGCCAGCAGCGAACCAGGGAGTGCTCAGCCCCAGCATTTT. Amino acids: CASSEPGSAQPQHF. The chain uses TRBV9 and TRBJ1-5, with D possibly being TRBD1 (5 bases). Per the germline V gene, CDR1 is SGDLS and CDR2 is YYNGEE. Trimming left V 3 bases short and J 6 bases short, with 13 bases between. This CDR3 spans 14 amino acids.

This clone was counted a few times. V usage is TRBV14 and J usage is TRBJ1-1, with no clear D. This CDR3 is built from 18 residues. Deletions cut 0 bases from V and 7 bases from J, with 24 bases between. In germline, CDR1 is SGHDN, CDR2 FVKESK. CDR3 bases: TGTGCCAGCAGCCAAGATCTCCCCCGACGGGCACCGATGAGTGAAGCTTTCTTT. Translation: CASSQDLPRRAPMSEAFF.